This is a list of T cell receptor beta chains from one sample in a study of T cell repertoires in cytomegalovirus infection. TCRdb fed the reads into MiXCR, producing one record per CDR3 protein. The sample has about 570,000 distinct CDR3 sequences, approximately 40% seen once. Their antigen targets remain unknown. Sample: cultured PBMCs, taken from culture after CMV antigen stimulation. The source is a human donor in good health (CMV status not recorded). Some clones in this sample may be carry-over from other donors' samples. Each CDR3 is given with its conserved first and last residue.

v_gene,j_gene,CDR3aa
TRBV3-1,TRBJ2-2,CASSYGGGELFF
TRBV4-1,TRBJ2-5,CASSPASRSQETQYF
TRBV7-9,TRBJ2-1,CASSSRRAGQSYNEQFF
TRBV4-1,TRBJ2-5,CASSQDSGRGKTQYF
TRBV7-2,TRBJ1-5,CASSPGIVQPQHF
TRBV3-1,TRBJ1-2,CASSQGPGAVYGYTF
TRBV15,TRBJ1-2,CATSRDLGDSSYGYTF
TRBV18,TRBJ2-1,CASSRGSPRGEQFF
TRBV29-1,TRBJ2-7,CSVGVGTSIGEQYF
TRBV9,TRBJ1-3,CASSVGYSSGNTIYF
TRBV10-3,TRBJ2-3,CAISPSVAGVTDTQYF
TRBV2,TRBJ2-5,CASNFAGSQETQYF
TRBV11-2,TRBJ2-7,CASSQVGFPYEQYF
TRBV12-3/TRBV12-4,TRBJ2-7,CASSSLFRTGVKYEQYF
TRBV7-2,TRBJ2-3,CASSVSRDTQYF
TRBV4-2,TRBJ1-6,CASSQEGQLPLHF
TRBV7-2,TRBJ1-2,CASSSRTGNYGYTF
TRBV20-1,TRBJ2-1,CSAGRGPHNEQFF